This TCR beta chain was obtained from a study of T cell repertoires in cytomegalovirus infection (dated by TCRdb to about 2019). As for the study more broadly: Alongside well-studied HLA-B-restricted epitopes, the peptide stimulations were aimed at recently identified HLA-C-restricted CMV epitopes, whose presentation resists viral immunomodulation. Donor HLA type was relevant to the analysis, as public TCR beta signatures indicated carriage of CMV infection together with the matching HLA type. What the authors observed across the whole study: In the ex vivo response, HLA-C-restricted CMV-specific TCR beta clonotypes were dominant, and in two of eight donors the single most frequent clonotype came from this HLA-C-restricted group. Cumulative frequency of public TCR beta family members discriminated carriers of CMV infection plus the relevant HLA type in this cohort and an independent approximately 350-donor cohort.

As for this clonotype: It has no known antigen specificity. No much larger clone exists at a distance of one base, and base qualities are not known.

Counted from cysteine to phenylalanine, this CDR3 has 15 amino acids. The only DNA kept is the CDR3, 45 bases in frame from the first base. Relative to germline, V is 3 bases shorter and J is 3 bases shorter, with 15 bases between their ends. CDR1 and CDR2 are drawn from the germline V gene: MNHNS, SASEGT. The instrument was an Illumina HiSeq 1500. The public reads were quality trimmed at Q25 with fastp and then assembled into clones with MiXCR by TCRdb, keeping productive beta chains. Every distinct CDR3 protein forms one entry, paired with its most common genes and DNA. Counted in this sample were roughly 800,000 distinct CDR3 sequences; about 28% of them appeared once. Clones ranked in the top ten supply 10% to 15% of the sample. The treatment or condition label, read with the paper, signifies: in vitro stimulation with specific CMV peptide epitopes to enrich CMV-specific T cells.

Sequencing used cultured CD8+ T cells from PBMCs, obtained from culture after CMV antigen stimulation. This clonotype was obtained from a human donor in good health (CMV status not recorded). Some clones in this sample may be carry-over from other donors' samples. Recombination joined TRBV6-1 with TRBJ2-7, with the D segment identity uncertain. CDR3 region: CASSDDHYTFYEQYF. The DNA is TGTGCCAGCAGTGATGACCATTACACATTCTACGAGCAGTACTTC.